The entry below describes one TCR beta chain. The antigen is undetermined. CDR1 and CDR2 (germline): SGHNT, YENEEA. The length of the CDR3 is 13 residues. Trimming removed 6 bases from V and 5 bases from J, with 13 bases in between. The source of the sample is a study of OX40 agonist ivuxolimab in advanced cancers. In the study overall: The mean age was roughly 60 years, ranging from 23 to 79, with around four fifths of participants male. People who had prior anti-PD-1, anti-PD-L1 or anti-CTLA-4 therapy could take part, and around 43% had some.

Some clones are missing from TCRdb's copy, which holds only in-frame ones; the method was immunoSEQ multiplex PCR. The table shows 50,000 to 70,000 clones, with just under 85% occurring only once. Study conclusions and caveats: Patients who responded partially at 0.1-3.0 mg/kg showed clonal expansion ranking among the lowest. Certain nonresponders likewise exhibited a low normalized T-cell clonal expansion.

This specimen was CD4+ or CD8+ T cells sorted from blood, taken in a trial of the OX40 agonist ivuxolimab. The sequence was collected from an adult with an advanced solid tumor such as melanoma, head and neck, liver or kidney cancer. The V and J genes are TRBV11-3 and TRBJ2-5; possibly TRBD2 for D (6 bases). DNA for the CDR3: TGTGCCAGCAGGTCGGGGGTTGGGGAGACCCAGTACTTC. Its translation: CASRSGVGETQYF.